The rows below give T cell receptor beta chains drawn from one sample of a study of technical replicates of blood from a few donors. Clones were sequenced by immunoSEQ multiplex PCR, and TCRdb holds only the in-frame ones, with some missing. Here the sample spans 68,000 or so clones, about 91% being singletons. The material sequenced was T cells isolated from PBMCs. The receptors originated from a human donor in good health. Each CDR3 is given with its conserved first and last residue. D genes are given only for firm matches. Clone sizes are given selectively: once, few, many, or a class where the clone is expanded.

V: TRBV10-3; D: NA; J: TRBJ2-3; size: NA; DNA: TGTGCCATCAGTGAGTCCAGGACTAGCACAGATACGCAGTATTTT; CDR3: CAISESRTSTDTQYF
V: TRBV7-2; D: NA; J: TRBJ1-2; size: NA; DNA: TGTGCCAGCAGCACCGGATCCGGGACTGCCTATGGCTACACCTTC; CDR3: CASSTGSGTAYGYTF
V: TRBV5-6; D: NA; J: TRBJ1-3; size: NA; DNA: TGTGCCAGCAGCTTGGCCGGGACTGCTGGAAACACCATATATTTT; CDR3: CASSLAGTAGNTIYF
V: TRBV28; D: TRBD1; J: TRBJ2-1; size: NA; DNA: TGTGCCAGCAGTTTGTCTTTTCTTGGGACAGGGGGATTCGGGCAGTTCTTC; CDR3: CASSLSFLGTGGFGQFF
V: TRBV5-4; D: NA; J: TRBJ1-2; size: NA; DNA: TGTGCCAGCAGCTTGGGCGGGGGAGACTATGGCTACACCTTC; CDR3: CASSLGGGDYGYTF
V: TRBV27; D: TRBD1; J: TRBJ1-5; size: NA; DNA: TGTGCCAGCAGTTCAGGACAGGCCCTCAATCAGCCCCAGCATTTT; CDR3: CASSSGQALNQPQHF
V: TRBV11-2; D: TRBD1; J: TRBJ2-7; size: NA; DNA: TGTGCCAGCAGCCCCGGGACAGGGAACTACGAGCAGTACTTC; CDR3: CASSPGTGNYEQYF
V: TRBV11-2; D: NA; J: TRBJ2-1; size: once; DNA: TGTGCCAGCAGCCTTAGTACAGGGTTTTACAATGAGCAGTTCTTC; CDR3: CASSLSTGFYNEQFF
V: TRBV30; D: NA; J: TRBJ1-5; size: NA; DNA: TGTGCCTGGAATAGAGGGCAGAGCAATCAGCCCCAGCATTTT; CDR3: CAWNRGQSNQPQHF
V: TRBV13; D: TRBD2; J: TRBJ2-1; size: NA; DNA: TGTGCCAGCAGCGGAAGGGGACTAGCGGGTAACAACAATGAGCAGTTCTTC; CDR3: CASSGRGLAGNNNEQFF
V: TRBV27; D: NA; J: TRBJ2-1; size: NA; DNA: TGTGCCAGCAGTATACAGGGAAATGAGCAGTTCTTC; CDR3: CASSIQGNEQFF
V: TRBV29-1; D: NA; J: TRBJ1-1; size: NA; DNA: TGCAGCGTTGTAACGAGTATGAACACTGAAGCTTTCTTT; CDR3: CSVVTSMNTEAFF
V: TRBV4-2; D: TRBD2; J: TRBJ2-7; size: NA; DNA: TGTGCCAGCAGCCAAGATAGTGGATACCCGGGGGGGGAATGGGGATACGAGCAGTACTTC; CDR3: CASSQDSGYPGGEWGYEQYF
V: TRBV27; D: TRBD1; J: TRBJ1-5; size: NA; DNA: TGTGCCAGCAGGTGGGGGACAGATAGCAATCAGCCCCAGCATTTT; CDR3: CASRWGTDSNQPQHF
V: TRBV27; D: TRBD1; J: TRBJ1-4; size: NA; DNA: TGTGCCAGCAGTCGTCGACAGGGCACTAATGAAAAACTGTTTTTT; CDR3: CASSRRQGTNEKLFF
V: TRBV11-2; D: NA; J: TRBJ1-1; size: NA; DNA: TGTGCCAGCAGCTTAGGGGGCGCGGACACTGAAGCTTTCTTT; CDR3: CASSLGGADTEAFF
V: TRBV7-2; D: TRBD2; J: TRBJ2-1; size: NA; DNA: TGTGCCAGCAGCTTCACACTAGCGGGAGCTAATGAGCAGTTCTTC; CDR3: CASSFTLAGANEQFF
V: TRBV9; D: NA; J: TRBJ2-5; size: NA; DNA: TGTGCCAGCAGCGTAGGGGGCGGTCGGGAGACCCAGTACTTC; CDR3: CASSVGGGRETQYF
V: TRBV13; D: TRBD2; J: TRBJ2-7; size: NA; DNA: TGTGCCAGCCGGAGCCGGGGACTAGCGGGAAGCGAGCAGTACTTC; CDR3: CASRSRGLAGSEQYF
V: TRBV7-9; D: NA; J: TRBJ1-2; size: NA; DNA: TGTGCCAGCAGCTTAGGGCTCTATGGCTACACCTTC; CDR3: CASSLGLYGYTF
V: TRBV28; D: NA; J: TRBJ2-1; size: NA; DNA: TGTGCCAGCAGCCGAACCGTATGGGGAGTGAATGAGCAGTTCTTC; CDR3: CASSRTVWGVNEQFF
V: TRBV9; D: TRBD1; J: TRBJ1-1; size: NA; DNA: TGTGCCAGCAGCCCCCAGGGGGAGAAAGGGATGAACACTGAAGCTTTCTTT; CDR3: CASSPQGEKGMNTEAFF
V: TRBV6-4; D: NA; J: TRBJ1-1; size: NA; DNA: TGTGCCAGCAGTGCGGTAGCTGGCGGCACTGAAGCTTTCTTT; CDR3: CASSAVAGGTEAFF
V: TRBV7-2; D: TRBD2; J: TRBJ2-5; size: NA; DNA: TGTGCCAGCAGCTTAGTCTGGCTAGCGGGAGGGCTACAAGAGACCCAGTACTTC; CDR3: CASSLVWLAGGLQETQYF
V: TRBV6-5; D: TRBD2; J: TRBJ2-1; size: NA; DNA: TGTGCCAGCAGTTTAGCGGGGGTTTGGTTCTTC; CDR3: CASSLAGVWFF
V: TRBV27; D: NA; J: TRBJ1-3; size: NA; DNA: TGTGCCAGCAGTTCCGGGAGCTCTGGAAACACCATATATTTT; CDR3: CASSSGSSGNTIYF
V: TRBV6-1; D: NA; J: TRBJ2-7; size: NA; DNA: TGTGCCAGCAGTCGAAGGGGGACCTCCTACGAGCAGTACTTC; CDR3: CASSRRGTSYEQYF
V: TRBV15; D: NA; J: TRBJ2-7; size: NA; DNA: TGTGCCACCAGCAGAGCCAGGGTAGGCGAGCAGTACTTC; CDR3: CATSRARVGEQYF
V: TRBV9; D: TRBD2; J: TRBJ2-5; size: NA; DNA: TGTGCCAGCAGCATCTCGGGTAGCGGGAGTGGGGAGACCCAGTACTTC; CDR3: CASSISGSGSGETQYF
V: TRBV11-2; D: NA; J: TRBJ1-2; size: NA; DNA: TGTGCCAGCAGCCCCCCGACAGTTAACTATGGCTACACCTTC; CDR3: CASSPPTVNYGYTF
V: TRBV6-6; D: NA; J: TRBJ2-5; size: NA; DNA: TGTGCCAGCAGTGGTCTGGAGGGTGGGAAGACCCAGTACTTC; CDR3: CASSGLEGGKTQYF
V: TRBV18; D: NA; J: TRBJ2-7; size: NA; DNA: TGTGCCAGCTCGTCAGGGAATTACGAGCAGTACTTC; CDR3: CASSSGNYEQYF